What follows describes a single T cell receptor (beta chain). This clone's antigen is unknown. No base quality values were provided; no much bigger clone lies one nucleotide off. The record originates from a study of human T cells and chemical hapten exposure (dated by TCRdb to about 2021). Concerning the study at large: For sensitization, 2% DPC in acetone was applied to a roughly 2 cm by roughly 2 cm area of upper inner arm skin. The study tracked peripheral blood TCR repertoire changes in vivo during primary and secondary sensitization to the hapten diphenylcyclopropenone (DPC) in alopecia patients. Patch testing was performed on the upper back with Finn chambers containing 0.01% DPC, and the patch tests were scored after 6 days according to International Contact Dermatitis Research Group standards. Libraries were combined into a pool for sequencing, and differences in TCR yield between samples came mainly from small differences in library volumes within the pool. Throughout the roughly 24-week study period, patients were also given weekly therapeutic DPC doses on the scalp. Blood was sampled from patients pre-sensitization (week 0) and at 2, 6 and about 24 weeks after DPC sensitization. The mostly female patient cohort included alopecia areata with under or over 50% scalp involvement, alopecia totalis and alopecia universalis. Twenty-nine alopecia patients gave blood for TCR sequencing at one to four time points (pre-sensitization, 2, 6 and 24 weeks).

CDR1 and CDR2 (SGHRS, YFSETQ) derive from the germline V gene. Measured from the cysteine to the phenylalanine, the CDR3 is 15 residues long. Here the CDR3 DNA is all that survives: 45 bases in frame from base 1. After removal of 2 bases from V and 0 bases from J, the junction retains 3 bases not matched to a gene. To prepare the library, RACE was applied. The instrument was a NextSeq 500. Library preparation attached unique molecular identifiers to individual cDNA molecules for quantitative, reproducible TCR counting. Both TCR alpha and TCR beta chains were sequenced from each blood RNA sample. The study's own analysis went as follows. Samples had a median of 95,638 TCRs, with a range from roughly 23,224 to 750,000. The Decombinator software suite was used to annotate V, J and CDR3 in the TCR reads. For PS versus PT1 abundance plots, all samples were subsampled to the same number of TCRs (28,000). TCRs were defined as expanded if absent before sensitization and observed at least eight times at the 2-week time point. The public sequencing data were trimmed at Q25 with fastp and processed into clonotypes with MiXCR by TCRdb, which kept only in-frame beta chains. CDR3 protein sequences are deduplicated, and each keeps its most common genes and DNA. Clone size and V and J calls follow TCRdb, not the original study. A total of 250,000 or so distinct CDR3 sequences appear in this sample, almost 8% of them only once. The ten largest clones capture more than 0.95% of the sample.

The sample's time point label, decoded: pre-sensitization, week 0. Interpreted using the paper, the treatment or condition label stands for: therapeutic diphenylcyclopropenone sensitization with weekly scalp DPC. Blood at each patch-test visit was drawn before the patch test was applied. Patients were eligible if aged 18 to 70, diagnosed with alopecia and judged suitable for DPC therapy, and pregnant patients were excluded. Unfractionated whole blood was collected in Tempus Blood RNA tubes, and total RNA was extracted from that blood. Findings and caveats that apply to the study as a whole: Because all patients had alopecia, a presumed autoimmune disease, the immune response of the patients might differ from that of healthy individuals. DPC sensitization did not change how many TCRs were above 1 in 1000 frequency, and no evidence was found of alterations in global repertoire structure. A positive correlation was found between the number of PT1 expanded TCRs and patch test score, with significance reached at thresholds 8, 16 and 32 but not 4. Significantly more large CDR3 similarity clusters were formed by expanded TCRs than by pre-sensitization or healthy control sets, consistent with antigen-driven responses. After repeated subsampling, the strength of the expansion versus patch-test correlation and the threshold at which it became significant changed.

The V and J segments used are TRBV5-1 and TRBJ2-7; TRBD1 aligns with 9 central bases. Here the sequenced sample was whole blood, taken in connection with sensitization to the hapten diphenylcyclopropenone (DPC). The clonotype originates from a man between 18 and 29 years old with alopecia areata. Some clones in this sample may be carry-over from other donors' samples. The nucleotides read TGCGCCAGCAGCTTCGGGGACAGGGACTCCTACGAGCAGTACTTC. It translates to CASSFGDRDSYEQYF.